The present T cell receptor beta chain was sequenced within a study of T cell responses to AZD1222 COVID-19 vaccine. Whole-study findings and limits: Just 6 or 7 AZD1222 recipients were seropositive at baseline. Increases in Spike-specific TCR breadth and depth were seen after two AZD1222 doses.

Recipients boosted at about 4 weeks or about 12 weeks are pooled. Looked up from germline, CDR1 is SGHRS and CDR2 is YFSETQ. This CDR3 comprises 14 residues. V lost 2 bases and J lost 1, with 6 bases in between. This clone was recorded only once. What it recognizes is unknown. Sequencing was performed with immunoSEQ multiplex PCR; in TCRdb, only in-frame clones are kept and a portion is missing. The sample carries about 200,000 clones, roughly nine tenths recorded once. The sample was peripheral blood, taken 28 days after the second AZD1222 dose. The clonotype was recovered from an adult who received the AZD1222 COVID-19 vaccine. J is TRBJ1-4 and V is TRBV5-1; D uncertain. In DNA form, the CDR3 reads TGCGCCAGCAGCTTAGAGGGAACTAATGAAAAACTGTTTTTT. Translated: CASSLEGTNEKLFF.